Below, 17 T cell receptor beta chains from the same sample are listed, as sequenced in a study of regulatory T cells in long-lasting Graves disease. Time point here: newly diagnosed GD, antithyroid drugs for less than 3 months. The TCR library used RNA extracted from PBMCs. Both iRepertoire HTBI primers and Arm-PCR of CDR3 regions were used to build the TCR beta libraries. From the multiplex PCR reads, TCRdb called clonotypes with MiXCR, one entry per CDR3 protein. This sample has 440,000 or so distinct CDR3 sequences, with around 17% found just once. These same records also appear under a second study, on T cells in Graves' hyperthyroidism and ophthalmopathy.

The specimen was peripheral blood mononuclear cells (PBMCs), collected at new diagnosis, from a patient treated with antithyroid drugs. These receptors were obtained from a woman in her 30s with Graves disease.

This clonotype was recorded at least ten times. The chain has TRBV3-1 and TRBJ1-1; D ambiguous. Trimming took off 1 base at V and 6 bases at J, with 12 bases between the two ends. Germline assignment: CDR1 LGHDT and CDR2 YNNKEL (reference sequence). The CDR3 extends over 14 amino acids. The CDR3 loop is CASSQVGAGAEAFF. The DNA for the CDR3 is TGTGCCAGCAGCCAAGTTGGCGCCGGGGCTGAAGCTTTCTTT.

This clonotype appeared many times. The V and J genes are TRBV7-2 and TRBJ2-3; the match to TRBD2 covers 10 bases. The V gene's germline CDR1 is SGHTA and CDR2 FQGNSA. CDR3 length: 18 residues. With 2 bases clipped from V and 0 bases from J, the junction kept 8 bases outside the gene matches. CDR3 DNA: TGTGCCAGCAGCTTATTGATTCTAGCGGGAGCTAGCACAGATACGCAGTATTTT. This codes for CASSLLILAGASTDTQYF.

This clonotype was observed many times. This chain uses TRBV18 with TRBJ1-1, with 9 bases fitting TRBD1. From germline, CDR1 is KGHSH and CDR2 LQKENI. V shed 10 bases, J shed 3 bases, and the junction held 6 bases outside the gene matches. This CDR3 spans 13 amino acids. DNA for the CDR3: TGTGCCACCGGACAGGGGTCCGACACTGAAGCTTTCTTT. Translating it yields CATGQGSDTEAFF.

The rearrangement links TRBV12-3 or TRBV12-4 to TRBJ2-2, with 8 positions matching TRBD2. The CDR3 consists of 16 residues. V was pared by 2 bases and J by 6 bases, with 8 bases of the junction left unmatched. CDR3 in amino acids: CASSLRGGEDPGELFF. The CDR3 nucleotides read TGTGCCAGCAGTTTACGGGGGGGCGAGGACCCCGGGGAGCTGTTTTTT.

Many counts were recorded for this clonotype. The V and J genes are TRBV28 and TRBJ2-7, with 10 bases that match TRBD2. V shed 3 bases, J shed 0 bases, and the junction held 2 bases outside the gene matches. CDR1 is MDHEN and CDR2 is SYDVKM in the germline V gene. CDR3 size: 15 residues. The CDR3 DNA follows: TGTGCCAGCAGTTTGCAGCGGGAGGGCTCCTACGAGCAGTACTTC. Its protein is CASSLQREGSYEQYF.

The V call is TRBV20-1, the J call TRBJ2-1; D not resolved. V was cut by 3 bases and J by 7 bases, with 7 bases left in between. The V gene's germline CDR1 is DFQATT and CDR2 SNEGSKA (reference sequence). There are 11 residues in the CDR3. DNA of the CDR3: TGCAGTGCTAGCTCGGTTAATGAGCAGTTCTTC. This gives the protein CSASSVNEQFF.

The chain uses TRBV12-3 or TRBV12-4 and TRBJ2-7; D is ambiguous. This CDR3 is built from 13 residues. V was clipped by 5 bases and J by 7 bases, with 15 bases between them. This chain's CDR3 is CASSPHGYNEQYF. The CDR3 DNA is TGTGCCAGCAGTCCCCACGGTTACAATGAGCAGTACTTC.

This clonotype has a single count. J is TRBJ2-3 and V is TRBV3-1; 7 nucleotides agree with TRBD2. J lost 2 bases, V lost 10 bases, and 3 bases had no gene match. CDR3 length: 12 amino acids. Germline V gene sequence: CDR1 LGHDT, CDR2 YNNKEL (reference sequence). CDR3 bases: TGTGCCACCCGGGACTACACAGATACGCAGTATTTT. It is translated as CATRDYTDTQYF.

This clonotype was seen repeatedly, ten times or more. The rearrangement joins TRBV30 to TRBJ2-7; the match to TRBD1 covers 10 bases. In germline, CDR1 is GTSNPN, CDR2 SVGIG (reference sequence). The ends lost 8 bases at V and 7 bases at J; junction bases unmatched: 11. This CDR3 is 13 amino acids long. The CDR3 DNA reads TGTGCCCGTACCGGGACAGGGGAACGAGAGCAGTACTTC. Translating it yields CARTGTGEREQYF.

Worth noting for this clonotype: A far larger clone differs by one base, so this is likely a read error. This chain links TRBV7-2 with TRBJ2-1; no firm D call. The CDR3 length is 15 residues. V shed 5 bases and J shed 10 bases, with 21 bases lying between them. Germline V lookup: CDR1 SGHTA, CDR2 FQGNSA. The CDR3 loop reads CASSLGGAPSYEQFF. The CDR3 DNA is TGTGCCAGCAGCCTCGGCGGAGCTCCCTCCTACGAGCAGTTCTTC.

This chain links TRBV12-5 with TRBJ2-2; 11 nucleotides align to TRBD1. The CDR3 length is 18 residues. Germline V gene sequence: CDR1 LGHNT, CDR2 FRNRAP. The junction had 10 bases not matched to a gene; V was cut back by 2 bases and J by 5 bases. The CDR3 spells CASGLMDRGLIETGELFF. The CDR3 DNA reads TGTGCTAGTGGTTTGATGGACAGGGGGCTTATAGAAACCGGGGAGCTGTTTTTT.

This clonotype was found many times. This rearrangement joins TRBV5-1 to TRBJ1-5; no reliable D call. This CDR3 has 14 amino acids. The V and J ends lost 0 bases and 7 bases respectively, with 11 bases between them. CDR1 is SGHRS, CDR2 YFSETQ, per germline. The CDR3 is CASSLEGIDQPQHF. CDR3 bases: TGCGCCAGCAGCTTGGAAGGGATCGACCAGCCCCAGCATTTT.

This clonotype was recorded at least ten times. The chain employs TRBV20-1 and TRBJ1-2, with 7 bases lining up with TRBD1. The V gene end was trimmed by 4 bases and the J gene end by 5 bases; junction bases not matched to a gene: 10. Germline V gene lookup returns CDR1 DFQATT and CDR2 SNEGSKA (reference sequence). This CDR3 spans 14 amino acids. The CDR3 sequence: CSATGTAHPYGYTF. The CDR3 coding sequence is TGCAGTGCTACCGGGACAGCCCATCCTTATGGCTACACCTTC.

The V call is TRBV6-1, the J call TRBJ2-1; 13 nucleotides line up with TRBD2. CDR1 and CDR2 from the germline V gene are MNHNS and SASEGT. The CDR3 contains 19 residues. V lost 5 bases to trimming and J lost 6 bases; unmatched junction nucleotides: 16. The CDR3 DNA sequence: TGTGCCAGCAGTCACACGGGACTAGCGGGGCGTCGGGGGACCAATGAGCAGTTCTTC. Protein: CASSHTGLAGRRGTNEQFF.

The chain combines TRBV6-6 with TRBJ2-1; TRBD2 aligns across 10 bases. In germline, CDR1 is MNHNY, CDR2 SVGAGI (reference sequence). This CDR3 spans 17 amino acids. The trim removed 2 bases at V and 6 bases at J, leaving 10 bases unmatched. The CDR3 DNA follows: TGTGCCAGCAGTTACGGCCCTTCTAGCGGGAGTGGCAATGAGCAGTTCTTC. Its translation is CASSYGPSSGSGNEQFF.

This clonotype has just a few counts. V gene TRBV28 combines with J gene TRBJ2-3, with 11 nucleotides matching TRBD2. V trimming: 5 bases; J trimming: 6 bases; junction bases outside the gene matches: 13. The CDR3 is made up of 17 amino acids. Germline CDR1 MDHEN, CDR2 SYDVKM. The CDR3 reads CASSPSRLAGGRDTQYF. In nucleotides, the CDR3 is TGTGCCAGCAGTCCCTCAAGGCTAGCGGGGGGCCGGGATACGCAGTATTTT.

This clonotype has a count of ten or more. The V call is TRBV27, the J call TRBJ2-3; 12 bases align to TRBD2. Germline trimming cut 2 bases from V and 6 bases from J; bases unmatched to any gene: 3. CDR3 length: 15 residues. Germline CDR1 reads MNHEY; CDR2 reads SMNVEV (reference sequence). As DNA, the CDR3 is TGTGCCAGCAGTTTACTAGCGGGAGGGATGGATACGCAGTATTTT. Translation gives CASSLLAGGMDTQYF.